This T cell receptor (beta chain) came from a study of blood T cell repertoires in COVID-19. Whole-study context: From the United States, Italy and Spain came samples of acute and convalescent COVID-19. The cDNA or gDNA used as material had been derived from T cells, B-cell-depleted T cells, or PBMCs.

Per the original data handling: Amplified reference gene primers provided the basis for estimating nucleated cell counts. Some clones are missing from TCRdb's copy, which holds only in-frame ones; the method was immunoSEQ multiplex PCR. That table supplies the V and J calls and clone size; D and trimming were determined from the DNA. The data show hundreds of thousands of clones, with roughly nine tenths seen just once and roughly 1.9% held by the top ten. Patients at the Seattle site were enrolled during active infection and followed longitudinally. The CDR3 consists of 16 residues. Germline lookup yields CDR1 SGHAT and CDR2 FQNNGV. Deletions cut 5 bases from V and 3 bases from J, with 19 bases between.

This TCR was sampled from a young woman with COVID-19, enrolled during active disease. Material: peripheral blood. The gene calls are TRBV11-2 and TRBJ1-1; tentatively, D is TRBD1 (5 bases). The CDR3 spells CASSQFGPPGDTEAFF. The CDR3 coding sequence is TGTGCCAGCAGCCAATTTGGACCGCCGGGGGACACTGAAGCTTTCTTT.